This TCR beta chain was documented in a study of blood T cell repertoires in COVID-19. Overall study: The United States, Italy and Spain provided the acute and convalescent COVID-19 samples. PBMCs, B-cell-depleted T cells, or T cells were the source of the cDNA or gDNA that made up the material.

Per the original methods: Amplification from reference gene primers served as the basis for estimated nucleated cell counts. TCRdb's table, derived via immunoSEQ multiplex PCR, lists solely in-frame clones and lacks some. V and J calls and clone size follow that table, whereas D and trimming were derived from the DNA. The sample consists of approximately 200,000 clones, roughly 80% of them appearing once. This CDR3 contains 14 residues. The material sequenced was peripheral blood. The TCR sequence derives from a woman aged 55-75 years who had recovered from COVID-19. The rearrangement joins TRBV21-1 to TRBJ1-2. TRBV21-1 is classified as a pseudogene. The CDR3 is CASTQDRGLGGYTF. The CDR3, as DNA: TGTGCCAGCACTCAGGACCGAGGGCTTGGGGGCTACACCTTC.